The clone carrying this T cell receptor (beta chain) appeared a few times. What it binds is unknown. Germline-derived CDR1 and CDR2 are SEHNR and FQNEAQ (reference sequence). With 2 bases removed from V and 7 bases from J, the gap between germline ends came to 13 bases. This CDR3 comprises 14 residues. The entry originates in a study of T-cell memory formation after mild COVID-19. Study information: TCR clusters showed largely donor specificity.

Barcoded TCR alpha and TCR beta cDNA libraries with UMIs came from 5'RACE using constant-segment primers. From the 5' RACE reads, TCRdb called clonotypes with MiXCR, one entry per CDR3 protein. In the table there are about 190,000 distinct CDR3 sequences, over 9.5% of which are singletons. Study-wide results and caveats: Contracting clones localized mainly to CM and EM when CD4+ and mainly to EMRA when CD8+. The finding that pre-infection memory included some responding clones suggested that cross-reactive memory joined.

The chain recombines TRBV7-9 with TRBJ2-3, with D perhaps TRBD1 (6 bases). This sequence originates from a young man who had mild COVID-19 (a few samples of this study predate the infection). Cell type and time point are not known. Specimen: PBMCs or a T cell subset sorted from them (not recorded which). DNA of the CDR3: TGTGCCAGCAGCTTACTACAGGGCATGCATACGCAGTATTTT. Amino acids: CASSLLQGMHTQYF.